One sample yielded the 30 T cell receptor beta chains listed below, sequenced in a study of PD-1 blockade in classical Hodgkin lymphoma. Noted time point: cycle 4 day 1 (C4D1), after 6 weeks of nivolumab. There was relapse after autologous stem cell transplantation in every patient, and there was variation in brentuximab vedotin exposure. The table came from immunoSEQ multiplex PCR; TCRdb's copy has only in-frame clones and leaves some out. The table has roughly 60,000 clones, roughly nine tenths seen once. The sample consisted of peripheral blood mononuclear cells (PBMCs), taken before the fourth cycle of nivolumab. The receptors were gathered from a human donor with classical Hodgkin lymphoma.

The rearrangement uses TRBV11-2 and TRBJ2-7, with 10 bases matching TRBD1. CDR3 length: 14 amino acids. The V gene's germline CDR1 is SGHAT and CDR2 FQNNGV. Trimming took 5 bases from V and 7 from J; bases not matched to a gene: 8. The DNA for the CDR3 is TGTGCCAGCAGCCCGGACAGGGGGAAAGGAGAGCAGTACTTC. Its translation: CASSPDRGKGEQYF. Based on the CDR3 plus reference TRBV11-2 and TRBJ2-7, the full variable domain is EAGVAQSPRYKIIEKRQSVAFWCNPISGHATLYWYQQILGQGPKLLIQFQNNGVVDDSQLPKDRFSAERLKGVDSTLKIQPAKLEDSAVYLCASSPDRGKGEQYFGPGTRLTVT.

This chain joins TRBV5-6 and TRBJ1-4; possibly TRBD1 for D (5 bases). Trimming shortened V by 1 base and J by 7 bases, and 8 bases separated the two germline ends. The CDR3 spans 13 residues. Looked up from germline, CDR1 is SGHDT and CDR2 is YYEEEE. This CDR3 is CASSLQGGEKLFF. The CDR3 DNA sequence: TGTGCCAGCAGCTTGCAGGGCGGTGAAAAACTGTTTTTT.

The chain joins TRBV20-1 to TRBJ1-4; unclear D gene. V gave up 1 base and J gave up 6 bases, with 3 bases separating them. The CDR3 extends over 11 amino acids. CDR1 is DFQATT and CDR2 is SNEGSKA in the germline V gene (reference sequence). The CDR3 nucleotides read TGCAGTGCTAGAGGGGATGAAAAACTGTTTTTT. It codes for CSARGDEKLFF.

This chain uses TRBV19 with TRBJ1-1, with D unresolved. V shed 5 bases and J shed 4 bases, with 14 bases lying between them. CDR1 and CDR2 (germline): LNHDA, SQIVND (reference sequence). CDR3 length equals 14 residues. The CDR3: CASSPQDGSTEAFF. The CDR3 coding sequence is TGTGCCAGTAGTCCCCAGGACGGTTCCACTGAAGCTTTCTTT.

The chain uses TRBV2 and TRBJ1-2; D unclear. V lost 7 bases to trimming and J lost 5 bases, with 8 bases between them. Germline loops: CDR1 SNHLY, CDR2 FYNNEI. CDR3 length: 11 amino acids. The CDR3 is CASTLEYGYTF. CDR3 nucleotides: TGTGCCAGCACCTTAGAATATGGCTACACCTTC.

The chain carries TRBV6-1 and TRBJ1-4; maybe TRBD1 (6 bases). Germline assignment: CDR1 MNHNS and CDR2 SASEGT. CDR3 length: 15 amino acids. V was shortened by 5 bases and J by 0 bases, with 10 bases between the two germline ends. The DNA of the CDR3 is TGTGCCAGCAGTTTACGGACAGCAACTAATGAAAAACTGTTTTTT. As protein: CASSLRTATNEKLFF.

This sequence joins TRBV10-3 and TRBJ1-1; D gene uncertain. CDR3 size: 13 residues. Trimming pared 2 bases from V and 2 bases from J, leaving 6 bases between. Germline loops: CDR1 ENHRY, CDR2 SYGVKD. The CDR3 coding sequence is TGTGCCATCAGTGAGAGGCTCAACACTGAAGCTTTCTTT. Protein product: CAISERLNTEAFF.

The rearrangement links TRBV19 to TRBJ1-2; D may be TRBD1 (6 bases). This CDR3 is built from 16 residues. CDR1 is LNHDA, CDR2 SQIVND, per germline (reference sequence). The V gene lost 5 bases and the J gene lost 0 bases, with 16 bases spanning the gap. CDR3: CASSPGAPLTNYGYTF. DNA for the CDR3: TGTGCCAGTAGTCCAGGGGCTCCCCTAACTAACTATGGCTACACCTTC.

The genes are TRBV15 and TRBJ2-7; tentatively, D is TRBD1 (6 bases). CDR1 and CDR2 (germline): LNHNV, YYDKDF (reference sequence). The CDR3 runs 14 residues. Trimming removed 0 bases at V and 2 bases at J, with 8 bases between. The CDR3 loop reads CATSRDRGTYEQYF. In DNA, the CDR3 is TGTGCCACCAGCAGAGACAGGGGCACCTACGAGCAGTACTTC.

The chain couples TRBV2 to TRBJ1-1; D is possibly TRBD1 (5 bases). CDR1 SNHLY and CDR2 FYNNEI come from the germline V gene. Trimming shortened V by 5 bases and J by 5 bases, and 12 bases separated the two germline ends. The CDR3 extends over 13 amino acids. Here the CDR3 reads CASSPSGRTEAFF. The CDR3 DNA is TGTGCCAGCAGTCCCTCAGGGAGGACTGAAGCTTTCTTT.

V is TRBV6-6 and J is TRBJ2-2; tentatively, D is TRBD1 (6 bases). V was cut by 0 bases and J by 5 bases, with 13 bases left in between. CDR3 size: 16 residues. CDR1 and CDR2 (germline): MNHNY, SVGAGI (reference sequence). This CDR3 reads CASSYSWTVKTGELFF. Here the CDR3 DNA reads TGTGCCAGCAGTTACTCGTGGACAGTGAAAACCGGGGAGCTGTTTTTT.

The V call is TRBV27, the J call TRBJ1-5, with no clear D. V was pared by 8 bases and J by 4 bases, with 9 bases between. The CDR3 runs to 12 residues. Germline CDR1 is MNHEY and CDR2 is SMNVEV (reference sequence). CDR3 coding DNA: TGTGCCAGCCGCCGGGCGAATCAGCCCCAGCATTTT. Residues: CASRRANQPQHF.

This rearrangement joins TRBV9 to TRBJ2-2; no clear D. V lost 1 base, J lost 5 bases, and 6 bases lay in between. Germline lookup yields CDR1 SGDLS and CDR2 YYNGEE. This CDR3 region has 13 residues. As DNA, the CDR3 is TGTGCCAGCAGCGTACAACCGACCGGGGAGCTGTTTTTT. As protein: CASSVQPTGELFF.

This chain uses TRBV6-5 with TRBJ2-1, with D tentatively TRBD2 (5 bases). This CDR3 is 12 amino acids long. Germline V CDR1 and CDR2: MNHEY, SVGAGI. The V and J ends lost 2 bases and 10 bases respectively, with 9 bases between them. CDR3: CASSYGPGEQFF. In nucleotides, the CDR3 is TGTGCCAGCAGTTACGGCCCGGGGGAGCAGTTCTTC.

About this clone: Sequence at one end of the junction differs from germline and may be a read error. The CDR3, as DNA: TGTGCTAGCAGCGTTGGACTAGCCTACGAGCAGTACTTC. This sequence encodes CASSVGLAYEQYF. The chain uses TRBV7-7 and TRBJ2-7; the match to TRBD2 covers 7 bases. The CDR3 length is 13 residues. Germline V lookup: CDR1 SSHAT, CDR2 FNYEAQ (reference sequence).

The chain uses TRBV7-8 and TRBJ2-7; D gene uncertain. The V gene's germline CDR1 is SGHVS and CDR2 FQNEAQ. This CDR3 region has 11 residues. V lost 5 bases to trimming and J lost 7 bases, with 9 bases between them. DNA of the CDR3: TGTGCCAGCAGCGGGCCGCTGGAGCAGTACTTC. It codes for CASSGPLEQYF.

The chain uses TRBV7-9 and TRBJ2-2, with D perhaps being TRBD1 or TRBD2 (5 bases each). The CDR3 extends over 16 amino acids. The ends were cut back, 5 bases at V and 0 bases at J, with 13 bases in the middle. Germline V CDR1 and CDR2: SEHNR, FQNEAQ (reference sequence). This CDR3 reads CASSPGTPANTGELFF. CDR3 DNA: TGTGCCAGCAGCCCCGGGACGCCCGCGAACACCGGGGAGCTGTTTTTT.

The V and J genes are TRBV7-9 and TRBJ1-6; D uncertain. The CDR3 totals 15 residues. In germline, CDR1 is SEHNR, CDR2 FQNEAQ (reference sequence). V was clipped by 2 bases and J by 9 bases, with 14 bases between them. The CDR3 reads CASSLRTRSPSPLHF. As DNA, the CDR3 is TGTGCCAGCAGCTTAAGGACGCGCAGTCCTTCACCCCTCCACTTT.

This sequence joins TRBV4-1 and TRBJ1-1; possibly TRBD1 for D (6 bases). This CDR3 has 15 amino acids. V lost 7 bases and J lost 1, with 16 bases in between. The germline gives CDR1 MGHRA, CDR2 YSYEKL. The CDR3 region has the DNA TGCGCCAGCACCCCAAGGGGGGTGGGGAACACTGAAGCTTTCTTT. Protein product: CASTPRGVGNTEAFF.

V is TRBV18 and J is TRBJ1-1; perhaps TRBD1 as D (6 bases). The germline V gene encodes CDR1 KGHSH and CDR2 LQKENI. V was cut by 5 bases and J by 3 bases, with 10 bases left in between. The CDR3 loop spans 13 amino acids. Written as DNA, the CDR3 is TGTGCCAGCTCAGAGGGACAAGACACTGAAGCTTTCTTT. It is translated as CASSEGQDTEAFF.

This clone was counted a single time. The CDR3 region is CASSQDNPGSYEQYF. CDR3 sequence (DNA): TGCGCCAGCAGCCAAGATAACCCGGGCAGCTACGAGCAGTACTTC. The V call is TRBV4-1, the J call TRBJ2-7; D is undetermined. V shed 0 bases and J shed 3 bases, with 12 bases lying between them. Germline V CDR1 and CDR2: MGHRA, YSYEKL. This CDR3 is 15 amino acids long.

This chain uses TRBV21-1 with TRBJ2-1. TRBV21-1 represents a pseudogene. The CDR3 runs to 14 residues. The CDR3 is CASGGGGGDTEQFF. The CDR3 DNA is TGTGCCAGCGGAGGGGGTGGAGGGGACACTGAGCAGTTCTTC.

This sequence joins TRBV27 and TRBJ1-3, with 8 bases fitting TRBD1. Germline V lookup: CDR1 MNHEY, CDR2 SMNVEV (reference sequence). After removal of 6 bases from V and 5 bases from J, the junction contained 18 bases not matched to a gene. The CDR3 has 18 amino acids. The CDR3, as DNA: TGTGCCAGCAGCACCTTCAAGTCCGGACAGGGAGGTCGAAACACCATATATTTT. Its protein product is CASSTFKSGQGGRNTIYF.

The rearrangement links TRBV10-3 to TRBJ1-2, with D perhaps matching TRBD1 (5 bases). The CDR3 spans 15 residues. Deletions cut 0 bases from V and 2 bases from J, with 10 bases between. In germline, CDR1 is ENHRY, CDR2 SYGVKD. The chain's CDR3 is CAISESSGGNYGYTF. The CDR3 bases are TGTGCCATCAGTGAGTCTAGCGGGGGGAACTATGGCTACACCTTC.

V gene TRBV11-2 combines with J gene TRBJ2-7; the match to TRBD1 covers 7 bases. CDR1 is SGHAT, CDR2 FQNNGV, per germline. This CDR3 region has 15 residues. V lost 4 bases and J lost 4; bases outside the gene matches: 10. CDR3 sequence reads: CASSSTGVVVYEQYF. The CDR3 DNA reads TGTGCCAGCAGCTCAACAGGGGTGGTGGTTTACGAGCAGTACTTC.

This chain joins TRBV21-1 and TRBJ2-1; TRBD2 is the table's D call and was not checked against the DNA. TRBV21-1 counts as a pseudogene. The CDR3 length is 12 residues. The CDR3 DNA sequence: TGTGCCAGCAGCAAAGTTACGGATGAGCAGTTCTTC. Its translation: CASSKVTDEQFF.

The J gene is TRBJ1-5, the V gene TRBV15; D perhaps matches TRBD1 (6 bases). The CDR3 consists of 14 residues. V was shortened by 1 base and J by 6 bases, with 10 bases between the two germline ends. Germline loops: CDR1 LNHNV, CDR2 YYDKDF (reference sequence). Here the CDR3 DNA reads TGTGCCACCAGCAGAGGCCAGGGGCGTCAGCCCCAGCATTTT. This gives the protein CATSRGQGRQPQHF.

V usage is TRBV2 and J usage is TRBJ1-3; the D is unclear. The CDR3 sequence is 14 residues long. The V gene lost 6 bases and the J gene lost 0 bases, with 9 bases spanning the gap. Germline CDR1 is SNHLY and CDR2 is FYNNEI. The CDR3 DNA reads as TGTGCCAGCAGATCAAAAAACTCTGGAAACACCATATATTTT. As protein: CASRSKNSGNTIYF.

V usage is TRBV28 and J usage is TRBJ2-7; D uncertain. Germline V gene sequence: CDR1 MDHEN, CDR2 SYDVKM. CDR3 length: 13 amino acids. Trimming cost V 3 bases and J 4 bases, with 10 bases left between them. CDR3 DNA sequence: TGTGCCAGCAGTTTGGGTAGGAGATACGAGCAGTACTTC. This codes for CASSLGRRYEQYF.

The chain joins TRBV2 to TRBJ1-1; D unclear. Trimming shortened V by 7 bases and J by 6 bases, and 18 bases separated the two germline ends. Germline V gene lookup returns CDR1 SNHLY and CDR2 FYNNEI. The length of the CDR3 is 14 residues. The CDR3 nucleotides read TGTGCCAGCAAAGTGACTGGGCAGCACTCTGAAGCTTTCTTT. Protein product: CASKVTGQHSEAFF. Full variable domain (missing parts from reference TRBV2 and TRBJ1-1): EPEVTQTPSHQVTQMGQEVILRCVPISNHLYFYWYRQILGQKVEFLVSFYNNEISEKSEIFDDQFSVERPDGSNFTLKIRSTKLEDSAMYFCASKVTGQHSEAFFGQGTRLTVV.